The rows below give T cell receptor beta chains drawn from one sample of a study of metastatic and nonmetastatic thyroid tumors. MiXCR re-clonotyped the PCR reads for TCRdb. The table includes just over 70,000 clones, more than 15% detected once. The sample consisted of blood. The receptor set was obtained from a female donor with papillary thyroid cancer or a benign thyroid nodule (not recorded which). Some clones in this sample may be carry-over from other donors' samples. Both conserved end residues are trimmed from each CDR3. Fields, in order: V gene, CDR3 protein.

>TRBV20-1
SAGRDFDEKLF
>TRBV12-3/TRBV12-4
ASSRYSYEQY
>TRBV7-2
ASSQGGGYGYT
>TRBV6-1
ASRGRGAGANVLT
>TRBV27
ASWAGVETQY
>TRBV19
ASSKERGNTIY
>TRBV12-5
ASGPEGVAPHNEQF
>TRBV7-9
ASSDRDHKEAF
>TRBV30
ARGQSASSTDTQY
>TRBV30
AWRTDYTDTQY
>TRBV20-1
SARGSREGYNEQF
>TRBV11-2
ASSLQGASYNEQF
>TRBV20-1
SARGVGSTGELF
>TRBV6-1
ASSPAGLQY
>TRBV6-1
AISGTGGSGANVLT
>TRBV5-4
ASSFRGPTDTQY
>TRBV12-3/TRBV12-4
ASSLDTEAF
>TRBV12-3/TRBV12-4
ASSPRETQY
>TRBV28
ASADSMNTEAF
>TRBV5-4
ASSIDRGEYNEQF
>TRBV28
ASICGRGYEQY
>TRBV6-5
ASSYLEGSGANVLT
>TRBV11-2
ASSTITRPGHF
>TRBV6-4
AISETGQSNQPQH
>TRBV7-8
ASSWTIRADYGYT
>TRBV12-3/TRBV12-4
ASSFISTLPYEQY
>TRBV5-5
ASSSRPAANTEAF